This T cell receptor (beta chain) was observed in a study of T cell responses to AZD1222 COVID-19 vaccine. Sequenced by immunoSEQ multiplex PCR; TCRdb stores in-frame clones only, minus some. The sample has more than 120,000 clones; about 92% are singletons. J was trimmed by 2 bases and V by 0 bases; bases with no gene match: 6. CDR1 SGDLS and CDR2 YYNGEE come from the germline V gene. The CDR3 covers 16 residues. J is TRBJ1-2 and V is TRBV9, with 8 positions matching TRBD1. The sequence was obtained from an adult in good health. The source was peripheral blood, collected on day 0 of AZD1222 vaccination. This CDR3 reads CASSVGSGGGNYGYTF. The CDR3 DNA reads TGTGCCAGCAGCGTAGGGTCAGGGGGCGGAAACTATGGCTACACCTTC.